This T cell receptor (beta chain) originates from a study of shared clonotypes between healthy human individuals. The CDR3 covers 17 residues. Trimming cost V 0 bases and J 6 bases; bases outside gene matches: 8. Germline V gene lookup returns CDR1 PRHDT and CDR2 FYEKMQ (reference sequence). Study-wide results and limits: Across a few donors, naive CD4 shared roughly 5%, naive CD8 around 3.8%, memory CD4 2.3%, memory CD8 about 0.38%. Generation of non-shared clonotypes was less probable than generation of clonotypes shared by all four donors.

Every contributor of samples was a Caucasian grown-up residing in Nashville, Tennessee. Some clones are missing from TCRdb's copy, which holds only in-frame ones; the method was immunoSEQ multiplex PCR. This repertoire shows about a million clones, under 80% found once; its top ten account for around 1.4%. With respect to this clone: The target antigen is unknown.

What was sequenced was memory CD4+ T cells sorted from blood. Indicated subset: CD45RA-negative fraction. The chain has TRBV13 and TRBJ1-6; 7 nucleotides line up with TRBD1. The TCR originated in a man aged 18 to 30 in good health. CDR3 DNA sequence: TGTGCCAGCAGCTTAGGGACAGGGTATAGGGGTAATTCACCCCTCCACTTT. Its protein is CASSLGTGYRGNSPLHF.